Below are 23 T cell receptor beta chains sequenced from a single sample in a study of cytomegalovirus exposure and HLA in healthy donors. The study ran its PCR with 60 Vbeta and 13 Jbeta primers. TCRdb keeps only in-frame clones here, not all; method: immunoSEQ multiplex PCR. The data contain approximately 150,000 clones, just under 80% of them seen just once; the ten biggest clones take up roughly 1.2%. Specimen: PBMCs. The receptors derive from a woman in her 50s in good health and CMV-seronegative.

V usage is TRBV7-2 and J usage is TRBJ2-5, with TRBD2 identical over 7 bases. Germline lookup yields CDR1 SGHTA and CDR2 FQGNSA. V lost 3 bases and J lost 2; bases outside the gene matches: 3. This CDR3 has 14 amino acids. The CDR3 DNA is TGTGCCAGCAGCTTTCAAGCGGGACAAGAGACCCAGTACTTC. It encodes CASSFQAGQETQYF.

The genes are TRBV28 and TRBJ1-1; D might be TRBD1 (6 bases). The CDR3 runs to 14 residues. Trimming stripped 2 bases from V and 2 bases from J, with 9 bases between. Germline V gene data show CDR1 as MDHEN and CDR2 as SYDVKM. The CDR3 coding sequence is TGTGCCAGCAGTTTACAGGGGCGCAACACTGAAGCTTTCTTT. It specifies CASSLQGRNTEAFF. The full variable domain, in which reference TRBV28 and TRBJ1-1 provide the parts outside the CDR3, is DVKVTQSSRYLVKRTGEKVFLECVQDMDHENMFWYRQDPGLGLRLIYFSYDVKMKEKGDIPEGYSVSREKKERFSLILESASTNQTSMYLCASSLQGRNTEAFFGQGTRLTVV.

This sequence joins TRBV25-1 and TRBJ2-5, with D perhaps TRBD2 (6 bases). In germline, CDR1 is MGHDK, CDR2 SYGVNS. The CDR3 is 14 residues long. The V and J ends lost 8 bases and 4 bases respectively, with 17 bases between them. This CDR3 reads CASYAGGGAETQYF. The DNA for the CDR3 is TGTGCCAGCTATGCAGGAGGAGGGGCAGAGACCCAGTACTTC.

On this clone itself: An end of the junction does not agree with germline; a read error may underlie this. The V and J genes are TRBV7-7 and TRBJ2-1; TRBD2 agrees at 7 bases. The germline V gene has CDR1 SSHAT and CDR2 FNYEAQ (reference sequence). The CDR3 spans 14 residues. CDR3 protein: CASSPRTSYNEQFF. CDR3 nucleotide sequence: TGTGCTAGCAGCCCCCGGACTAGTTACAATGAGCAGTTCTTC.

The chain recombines TRBV11-2 with TRBJ2-5; 9 bases fit TRBD2. From germline, CDR1 is SGHAT and CDR2 FQNNGV. The CDR3 is made up of 15 amino acids. Trimming at V came to 4 bases and at J to 3 bases, leaving 6 bases not matched to a gene. CDR3 in amino acids: CASSSGGGGEETQYF. CDR3 bases: TGTGCCAGCAGCTCCGGCGGGGGGGGAGAAGAGACCCAGTACTTC.

The CDR3 coding sequence is TGTGCCAGCAGTTTATTGGGGGGCAATGAGCAGTTCTTC. It translates to CASSLLGGNEQFF. The V gene is TRBV27, the J gene TRBJ2-1, with D tentatively TRBD2 (6 bases). CDR3 length equals 13 residues. Deletions cut 1 base from V and 6 bases from J, with 7 bases between. Per the germline V gene, CDR1 is MNHEY and CDR2 is SMNVEV (reference sequence).

The chain carries TRBV28 and TRBJ1-2; D is perhaps TRBD1 (5 bases). This CDR3 is 14 amino acids long. The V gene's germline CDR1 is MDHEN and CDR2 SYDVKM. With 6 bases removed from V and 4 bases from J, the gap between germline ends came to 15 bases. DNA for the CDR3: TGTGCCAGCAGCCGTCGACAGCGAACCTATGGCTACACCTTC. Its translation: CASSRRQRTYGYTF.

This chain connects TRBV4-1 to TRBJ2-1, with 9 bases fitting TRBD1. V lost 0 bases to trimming and J lost 3 bases; unmatched junction nucleotides: 9. Per the germline V gene, CDR1 is MGHRA and CDR2 is YSYEKL. This CDR3 contains 18 residues. The DNA for the CDR3 is TGCGCCAGCAGCCAAGAAGGGACAGGGATGAGGTTCTACAATGAGCAGTTCTTC. The encoded protein is CASSQEGTGMRFYNEQFF.

The chain uses TRBV11-2 and TRBJ2-1, with 8 bases lining up with TRBD2. V lost 4 bases, J lost 0 bases, and 5 bases stayed unmatched. The CDR3 sequence is 16 residues long. Germline V gene data show CDR1 as SGHAT and CDR2 as FQNNGV. The CDR3 is CASSSERETSYNEQFF. In DNA form, the CDR3 reads TGTGCCAGCAGCTCCGAGCGGGAGACCTCCTACAATGAGCAGTTCTTC.

This chain uses TRBV27 with TRBJ2-2, with 8 positions matching TRBD1. The germline V gene has CDR1 MNHEY and CDR2 SMNVEV (reference sequence). The V gene end was trimmed by 5 bases and the J gene end by 6 bases; junction bases not matched to a gene: 8. The CDR3 has 15 residues. The CDR3 nucleotides are TGTGCCAGCAGTATCAGGGGGCTCGGGGCCGGGGAGCTGTTTTTT. Protein product: CASSIRGLGAGELFF.

This chain links TRBV5-6 with TRBJ2-3, with D possibly TRBD2 on 5 matching bases. The CDR3 extends over 15 amino acids. CDR1 and CDR2 from the germline V gene are SGHDT and YYEEEE. V was clipped by 0 bases and J by 1 base, with 9 bases between them. The CDR3 DNA is TGTGCCAGCAGCTTGGTGGACTCCGGCACAGATACGCAGTATTTT. It is translated as CASSLVDSGTDTQYF.

The V call is TRBV7-3, the J call TRBJ2-1, with D perhaps matching TRBD2 (5 bases). Germline V gives CDR1 SGHTA, CDR2 FQGTGA. This CDR3 has 14 residues. The V and J ends lost 2 bases and 6 bases respectively, with 11 bases between them. The CDR3 DNA reads TGTGCCAGCAGCTTAGCTAGCTTGGGCAATGAGCAGTTCTTC. Translated, it gives CASSLASLGNEQFF.

This sequence joins TRBV7-3 and TRBJ1-5, with 7 bases identical to TRBD1. V shed 4 bases, J shed 7 bases, and the junction held 7 bases outside the gene matches. The CDR3 totals 14 residues. In germline, CDR1 is SGHTA, CDR2 FQGTGA. CDR3 region: CASSSGGGGQPQHF. The DNA of the CDR3 is TGTGCCAGCAGCTCCGGCGGAGGGGGCCAGCCCCAGCATTTT.

The chain recombines TRBV7-2 with TRBJ1-2; no clear D. Per germline, CDR1 SGHTA and CDR2 FQGNSA. The CDR3 is made up of 14 amino acids. V lost 1 base and J 6 bases, leaving 12 bases between the germline ends. CDR3 nucleotides: TGTGCCAGCAGCTTAGATGTGAATGGAGATGGCTACACCTTC. It translates to CASSLDVNGDGYTF.

The rearrangement links TRBV19 to TRBJ1-5; 9 bases are a match to TRBD1. Germline CDR1 LNHDA, CDR2 SQIVND (reference sequence). V was pared by 0 bases and J by 6 bases, with 12 bases of the junction left unmatched. CDR3 length equals 18 residues. The CDR3 reads CASSIDSTGGWFGQPQHF. DNA of the CDR3: TGTGCCAGTAGTATAGATTCAACAGGGGGCTGGTTCGGTCAGCCCCAGCATTTT. Filled out from reference TRBV19 and TRBJ1-5, the complete variable domain reads DGGITQSPKYLFRKEGQNVTLSCEQNLNHDAMYWYRQDPGQGLRLIYYSQIVNDFQKGDIAEGYSVSREKKESFPLTVTSAQKNPTAFYLCASSIDSTGGWFGQPQHFGDGTRLSIL.

This clone was recorded a few times. V usage is TRBV10-3 and J usage is TRBJ2-1; a possible D gene is TRBD2 (6 bases). Deletions cut 6 bases from V and 4 bases from J, with 16 bases between. The CDR3 is 15 amino acids. Germline V gene lookup returns CDR1 ENHRY and CDR2 SYGVKD. DNA for the CDR3: TGTGCCATCAGATCTTGGGACTCGCCTTACAATGAGCAGTTCTTC. As protein: CAIRSWDSPYNEQFF.

The V and J genes are TRBV4-2 and TRBJ1-4, with 7 bases fitting TRBD1. CDR1 and CDR2 from the germline V gene are LGHNA and YNFKEQ. The CDR3 has 16 residues. Trimming cost V 0 bases and J 10 bases; bases outside gene matches: 11. CDR3 protein: CASSQDTTGVGGKLFF. The CDR3 DNA is TGTGCCAGCAGCCAAGATACCACAGGGGTGGGTGGAAAACTGTTTTTT.

V usage is TRBV7-2 and J usage is TRBJ1-3; 10 bases align to TRBD1. Germline values: CDR1 SGHTA, CDR2 FQGNSA. V shed 5 bases and J 4 bases; nucleotides not matched to a gene: 2. The CDR3 sequence is 14 residues long. The CDR3: CASSQTGGGNTIYF. As DNA, the CDR3 is TGTGCCAGCAGCCAGACAGGGGGCGGAAACACCATATATTTT.

This rearrangement joins TRBV6-4 to TRBJ2-2, with D hard to call. V was trimmed by 8 bases and J by 5 bases, leaving 9 bases between them. CDR1 is MRHNA and CDR2 is SNTAGT in the germline V gene. This CDR3 region has 12 residues. The CDR3 here is CASATLTGELFF. Here the CDR3 DNA reads TGTGCCAGCGCGACACTTACCGGGGAGCTGTTTTTT.

In its sample, this clone was seen a few times. The genes are TRBV6-6 and TRBJ1-1; D is unclear. The germline V gene has CDR1 MNHNY and CDR2 SVGAGI (reference sequence). The ends were cut back, 2 bases at V and 1 base at J, with 8 bases in the middle. The CDR3 totals 14 residues. In DNA form, the CDR3 reads TGTGCCAGCAGTTACAGAGTTTCGAACACTGAAGCTTTCTTT. Its protein is CASSYRVSNTEAFF.

This chain joins TRBV7-9 and TRBJ1-3, with TRBD1 as a possible D gene (5 bases). In germline, CDR1 is SEHNR, CDR2 FQNEAQ (reference sequence). CDR3 size: 16 residues. V was shortened by 1 base and J by 8 bases, with 18 bases between the two germline ends. The CDR3: CASSLGWQGEADTIYF. DNA of the CDR3: TGTGCCAGCAGCTTAGGATGGCAGGGTGAGGCGGACACCATATATTTT.

This clone has only a few counts. The chain joins TRBV7-9 to TRBJ1-2; TRBD1 matches 9 bases. This CDR3 spans 14 amino acids. Losses at the gene ends were 1 base for V and 6 bases for J; bases not matched to a gene: 3. CDR1 is SEHNR and CDR2 is FQNEAQ in the germline V gene (reference sequence). The CDR3 sequence: CASSLVRQGDGYTF. Written as DNA, the CDR3 is TGTGCCAGCAGCTTAGTCAGACAGGGGGATGGCTACACCTTC.

The chain joins TRBV7-2 to TRBJ1-1; TRBD1 is a possible D gene (6 bases). Deletions cut 3 bases from V and 0 bases from J, with 8 bases between. The CDR3 extends over 14 amino acids. Per germline, CDR1 SGHTA and CDR2 FQGNSA. DNA for the CDR3: TGTGCCAGCAGCTTTCAGGGGCTGAACACTGAAGCTTTCTTT. The encoded protein is CASSFQGLNTEAFF. Full variable domain (rest looked up from reference TRBV7-2 and TRBJ1-1): GAGVSQSPSNKVTEKGKDVELRCDPISGHTALYWYRQSLGQGLEFLIYFQGNSAPDKSGLPSDRFSAERTGGSVSTLTIQRTQQEDSAVYLCASSFQGLNTEAFFGQGTRLTVV.